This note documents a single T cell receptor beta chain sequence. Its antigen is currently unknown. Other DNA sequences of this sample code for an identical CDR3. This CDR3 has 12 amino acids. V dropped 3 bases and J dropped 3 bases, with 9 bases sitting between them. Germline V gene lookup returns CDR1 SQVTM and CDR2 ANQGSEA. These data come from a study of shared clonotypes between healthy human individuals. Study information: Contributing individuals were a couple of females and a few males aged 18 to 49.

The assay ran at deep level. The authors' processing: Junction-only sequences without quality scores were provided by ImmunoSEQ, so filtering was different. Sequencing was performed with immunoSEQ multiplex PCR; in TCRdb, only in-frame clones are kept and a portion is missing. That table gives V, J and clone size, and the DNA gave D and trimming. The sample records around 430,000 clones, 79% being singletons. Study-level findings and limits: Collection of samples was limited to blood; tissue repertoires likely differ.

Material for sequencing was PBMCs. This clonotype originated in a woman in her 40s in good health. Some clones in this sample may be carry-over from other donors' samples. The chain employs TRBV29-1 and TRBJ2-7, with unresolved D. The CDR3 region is CSVEGPLYEQYF. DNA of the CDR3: TGCAGCGTTGAGGGTCCACTCTACGAGCAGTACTTC.